This record looks at one T cell receptor (beta chain) sequence and its context. The germline V gene encodes CDR1 SGHTA and CDR2 FQGTGA. The CDR3 loop spans 18 amino acids. The V segment lost 1 base and the J segment 8 bases; nucleotides outside the gene matches: 11. Enrolled during active infection, Seattle patients were then followed longitudinally. The data are from a study of blood T cell repertoires in COVID-19. Background on the study: Acute and convalescent COVID-19 specimens originated in the United States, Italy and Spain. T cells, B-cell-depleted T cells, or PBMCs supplied cDNA or gDNA.

In the authors' workflow: Nucleated cell number was recorded as an estimate derived from reference gene primer amplification. Method: immunoSEQ multiplex PCR; TCRdb's copy keeps in-frame clones and lacks some. V and J calls plus clone size are reproduced from that table; the DNA served to infer D and trimming. The table has 100,000 to 150,000 clones, 81% seen once. The origin of this receptor is a man younger than 45 with COVID-19, enrolled during active disease. The chain recombines TRBV7-3 with TRBJ2-2; 12 positions agree with TRBD1. Material for sequencing was peripheral blood. The CDR3 here is CASSLKSPGQGARGELFF. In nucleotides, the CDR3 is TGTGCCAGCAGCTTAAAGTCTCCGGGACAGGGGGCTAGAGGGGAGCTGTTTTTT.